Sequencing of this T cell receptor (beta chain) was carried out in a study of stem cell transplantation in POMP-related autoinflammatory disease. Assay used: immunoSEQ multiplex PCR; TCRdb lists only in-frame clones, some missing. The sample contains roughly 7,000 clones, 83% of which appear only once. V gave up 4 bases and J gave up 4 bases, with 10 bases separating them. The CDR3 is 13 residues long. Germline V gene data show CDR1 as SNHLY and CDR2 as FYNNEI. The receptor was isolated from a human donor in good health. Sequenced input: a CXCR5-defined cell subset from PBMCs. The genes are TRBV2 and TRBJ1-2; D ambiguous. For the CDR3, the DNA is TGTGCCAGCAGTGGGGGAGAAGCCTATGGCTACACCTTC. This gives the protein CASSGGEAYGYTF.